The clone carrying this T cell receptor (beta chain) was picked up a small number of times. Its antigen is unidentified. This entry is derived from a study of vaccination and CD4 T cells after COVID-19. Across the whole study: Post-vaccine specimens were obtained a median approximately 70 days after dose two (range 14 to 241).

The CDR3 runs to 15 residues. CDR1 and CDR2 from the germline V gene are SGHVS and FQNEAQ. The junction had 5 bases not matched to a gene; V was cut back by 2 bases and J by 6 bases. Treatment defined: roughly 10-day PBMC culture with coronavirus spike peptide pools or control peptides (ViraFEST assay). Days 3 and 7 were when half the medium was replaced with fresh IL-2 medium. Oncomine TCR Beta short-read sequencing was applied to DNA from cultured CD4+ T cells. TCRdb analysed the PCR reads with MiXCR anew, one entry per CDR3 protein. There are about 17,000 distinct CDR3 sequences in the sample; roughly 29% occur only once, and more than 12% lies in the top ten.

Sequenced: cultured CD4+ T cells from blood. This sequence originates from a human donor with COVID-19. This chain connects TRBV7-8 to TRBJ1-5; TRBD1 aligns across 9 bases. Written as DNA, the CDR3 is TGTGCCAGCAGCTTACCGGGACAGGGCGGTCAGCCCCAGCATTTT. Its protein is CASSLPGQGGQPQHF.